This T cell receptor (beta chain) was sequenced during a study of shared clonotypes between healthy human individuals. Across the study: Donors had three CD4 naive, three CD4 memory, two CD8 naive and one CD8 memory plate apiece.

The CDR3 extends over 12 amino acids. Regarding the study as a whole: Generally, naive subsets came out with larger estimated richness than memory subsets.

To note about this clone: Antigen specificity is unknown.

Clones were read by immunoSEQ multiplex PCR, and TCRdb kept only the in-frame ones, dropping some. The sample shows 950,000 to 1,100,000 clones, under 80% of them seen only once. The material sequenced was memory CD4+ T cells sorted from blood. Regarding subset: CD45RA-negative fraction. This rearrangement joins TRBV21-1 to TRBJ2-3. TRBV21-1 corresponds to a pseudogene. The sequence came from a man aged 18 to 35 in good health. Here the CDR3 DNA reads TGTGCCAGCATGGGCCGGGCAGATACGCAGTATTTT. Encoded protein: CASMGRADTQYF.